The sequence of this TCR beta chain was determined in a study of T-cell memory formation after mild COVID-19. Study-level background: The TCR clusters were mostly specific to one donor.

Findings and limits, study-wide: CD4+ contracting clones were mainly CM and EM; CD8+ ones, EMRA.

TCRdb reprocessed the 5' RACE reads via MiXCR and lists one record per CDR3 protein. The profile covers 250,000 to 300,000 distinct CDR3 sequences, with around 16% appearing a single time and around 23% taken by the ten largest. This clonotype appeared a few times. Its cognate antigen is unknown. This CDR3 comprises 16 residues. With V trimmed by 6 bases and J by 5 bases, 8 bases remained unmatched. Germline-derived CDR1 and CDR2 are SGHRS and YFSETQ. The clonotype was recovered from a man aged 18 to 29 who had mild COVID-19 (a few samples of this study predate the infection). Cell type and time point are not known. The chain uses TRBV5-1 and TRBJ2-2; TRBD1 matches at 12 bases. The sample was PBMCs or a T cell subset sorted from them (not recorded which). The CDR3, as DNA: TGCGCCAGCACCCCCGGGACAGGGGGCTTAACCGGGGAGCTGTTTTTT. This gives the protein CASTPGTGGLTGELFF.